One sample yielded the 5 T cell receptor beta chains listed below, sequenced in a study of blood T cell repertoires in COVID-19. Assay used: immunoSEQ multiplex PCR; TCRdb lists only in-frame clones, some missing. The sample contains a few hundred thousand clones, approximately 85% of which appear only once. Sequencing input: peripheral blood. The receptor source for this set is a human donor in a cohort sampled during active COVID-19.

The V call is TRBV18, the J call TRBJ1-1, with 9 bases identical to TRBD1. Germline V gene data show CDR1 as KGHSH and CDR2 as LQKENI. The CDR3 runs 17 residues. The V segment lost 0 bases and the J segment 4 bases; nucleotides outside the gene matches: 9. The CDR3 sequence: CASSPPGQGSLRTEAFF. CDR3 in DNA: TGTGCCAGCTCACCACCGGGACAGGGAAGTCTTCGCACTGAAGCTTTCTTT.

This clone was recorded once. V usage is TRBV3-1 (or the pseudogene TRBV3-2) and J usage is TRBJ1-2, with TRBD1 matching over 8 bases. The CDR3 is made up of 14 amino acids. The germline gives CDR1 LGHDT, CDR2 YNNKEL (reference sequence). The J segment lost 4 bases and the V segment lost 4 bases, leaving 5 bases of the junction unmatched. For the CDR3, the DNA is TGTGCCAGCAGCCCACAGGGGGGAGTCTATGGCTACACCTTC. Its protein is CASSPQGGVYGYTF.

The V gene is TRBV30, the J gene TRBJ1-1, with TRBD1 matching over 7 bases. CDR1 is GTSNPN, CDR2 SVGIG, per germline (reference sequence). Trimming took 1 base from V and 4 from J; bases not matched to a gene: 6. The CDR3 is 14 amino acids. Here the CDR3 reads CAWSEQGFGTEAFF. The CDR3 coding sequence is TGTGCCTGGAGTGAACAGGGGTTCGGCACTGAAGCTTTCTTT.

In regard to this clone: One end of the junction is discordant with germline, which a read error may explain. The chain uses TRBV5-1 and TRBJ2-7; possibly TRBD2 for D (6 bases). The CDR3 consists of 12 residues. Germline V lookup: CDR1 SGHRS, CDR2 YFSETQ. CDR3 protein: CASSIGTYGQYF. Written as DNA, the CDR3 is TGCGCCAGCAGCATCGGGACTTACGGGCAGTACTTC.

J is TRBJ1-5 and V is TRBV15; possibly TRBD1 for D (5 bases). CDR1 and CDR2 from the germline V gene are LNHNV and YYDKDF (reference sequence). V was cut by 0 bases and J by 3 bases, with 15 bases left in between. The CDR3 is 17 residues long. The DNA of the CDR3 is TGTGCCACCAGCAGAGACTGGGGGGGTACCTACAATCAGCCCCAGCATTTT. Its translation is CATSRDWGGTYNQPQHF. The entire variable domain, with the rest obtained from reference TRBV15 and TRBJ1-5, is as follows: DAMVIQNPRYQVTQFGKPVTLSCSQTLNHNVMYWYQQKSSQAPKLLFHYYDKDFNNEADTPDNFQSRRPNTSFCFLDIRSPGLGDTAMYLCATSRDWGGTYNQPQHFGDGTRLSIL.